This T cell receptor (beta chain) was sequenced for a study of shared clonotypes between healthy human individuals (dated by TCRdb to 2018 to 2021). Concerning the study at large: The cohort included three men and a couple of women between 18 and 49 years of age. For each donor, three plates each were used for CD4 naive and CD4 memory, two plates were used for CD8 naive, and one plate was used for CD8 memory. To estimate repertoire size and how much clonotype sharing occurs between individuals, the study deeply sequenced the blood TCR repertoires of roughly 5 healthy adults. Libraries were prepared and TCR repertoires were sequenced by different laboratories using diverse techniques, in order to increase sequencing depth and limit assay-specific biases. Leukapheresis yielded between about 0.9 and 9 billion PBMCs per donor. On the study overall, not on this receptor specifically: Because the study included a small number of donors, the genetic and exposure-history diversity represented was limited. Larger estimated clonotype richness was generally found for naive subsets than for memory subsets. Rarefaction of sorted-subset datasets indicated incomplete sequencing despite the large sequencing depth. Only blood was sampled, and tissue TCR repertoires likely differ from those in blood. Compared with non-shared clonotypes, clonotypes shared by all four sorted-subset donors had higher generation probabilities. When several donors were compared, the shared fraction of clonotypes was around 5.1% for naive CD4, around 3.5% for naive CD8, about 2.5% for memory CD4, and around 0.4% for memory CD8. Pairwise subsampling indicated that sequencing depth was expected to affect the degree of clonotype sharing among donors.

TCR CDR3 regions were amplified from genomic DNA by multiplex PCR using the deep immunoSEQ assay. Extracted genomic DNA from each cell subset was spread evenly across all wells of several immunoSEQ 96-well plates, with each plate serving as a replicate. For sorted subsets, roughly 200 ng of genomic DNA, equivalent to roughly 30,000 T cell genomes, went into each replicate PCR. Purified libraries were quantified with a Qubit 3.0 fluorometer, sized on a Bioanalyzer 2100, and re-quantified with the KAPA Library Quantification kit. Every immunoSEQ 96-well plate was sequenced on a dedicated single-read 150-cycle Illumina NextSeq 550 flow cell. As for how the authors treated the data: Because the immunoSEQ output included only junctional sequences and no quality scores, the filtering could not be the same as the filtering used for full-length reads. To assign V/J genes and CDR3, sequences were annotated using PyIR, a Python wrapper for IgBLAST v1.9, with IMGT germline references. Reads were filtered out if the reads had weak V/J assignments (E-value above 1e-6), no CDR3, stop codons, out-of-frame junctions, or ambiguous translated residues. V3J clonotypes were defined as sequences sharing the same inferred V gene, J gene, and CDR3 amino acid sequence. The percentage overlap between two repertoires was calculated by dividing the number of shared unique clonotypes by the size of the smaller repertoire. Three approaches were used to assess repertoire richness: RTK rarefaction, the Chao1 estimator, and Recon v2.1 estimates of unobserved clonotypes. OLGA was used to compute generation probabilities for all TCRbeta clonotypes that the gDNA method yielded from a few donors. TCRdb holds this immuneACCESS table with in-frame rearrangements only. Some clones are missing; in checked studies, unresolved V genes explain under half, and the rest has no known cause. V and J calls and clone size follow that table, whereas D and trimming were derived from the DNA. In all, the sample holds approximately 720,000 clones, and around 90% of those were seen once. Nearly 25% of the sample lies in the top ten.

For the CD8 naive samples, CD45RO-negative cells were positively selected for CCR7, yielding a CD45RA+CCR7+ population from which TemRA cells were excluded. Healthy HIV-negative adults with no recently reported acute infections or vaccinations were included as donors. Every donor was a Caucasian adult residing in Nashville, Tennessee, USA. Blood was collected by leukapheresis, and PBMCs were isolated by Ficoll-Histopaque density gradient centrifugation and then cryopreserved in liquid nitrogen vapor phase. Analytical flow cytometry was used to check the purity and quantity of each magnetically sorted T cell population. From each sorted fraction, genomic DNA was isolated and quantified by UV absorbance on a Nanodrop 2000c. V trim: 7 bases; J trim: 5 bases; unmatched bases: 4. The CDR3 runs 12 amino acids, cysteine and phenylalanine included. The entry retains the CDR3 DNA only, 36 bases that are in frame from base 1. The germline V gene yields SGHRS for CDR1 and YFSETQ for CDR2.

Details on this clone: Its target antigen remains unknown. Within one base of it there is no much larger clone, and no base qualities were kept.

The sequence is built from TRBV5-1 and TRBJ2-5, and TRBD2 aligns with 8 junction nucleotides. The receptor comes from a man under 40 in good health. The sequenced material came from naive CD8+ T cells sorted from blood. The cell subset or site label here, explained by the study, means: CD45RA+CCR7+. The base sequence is TGCGCCAGCCAGCGGGAGTTGGAGACCCAGTACTTC. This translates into CASQRELETQYF.